Listed below are T cell receptor beta chains from one sample, sequenced in a study of chemoradiotherapy in HPV16-positive cancers. Clones were read by immunoSEQ multiplex PCR, and TCRdb kept only the in-frame ones, dropping some. This table holds over 6,000 clones, roughly four fifths found once. Sequences were derived from blood, sampled from a patient who underwent chemoradiotherapy. Receptors originate from a human donor with HPV-associated anogenital cancer. Both conserved end residues are part of each CDR3. D genes are given only for firm matches. Only some rows state a clone size, as once, few, many or a class for expanded clones.

J gene | CDR3 length | clone size | D gene | V gene | CDR3 DNA | CDR3 protein
TRBJ1-3 | 13 | - | TRBD1 | TRBV19 | TGTGCCGGAGAGACAGGGGTACGGGACACCATATATTTT | CAGETGVRDTIYF
TRBJ1-2 | 16 | - | TRBD1 | TRBV7-2 | TGTGCCAGCAGCTTAATGGGGACAGCGACTTTCTATGGCTACACCTTC | CASSLMGTATFYGYTF
TRBJ2-1 | 16 | - | - | TRBV11-2 | TGTGCCAGCAGCCCCCTCGTGGGGCGATTCTACAATGAGCAGTTCTTC | CASSPLVGRFYNEQFF
TRBJ2-7 | 11 | - | - | TRBV7-2 | TGTGCCAGCAGCTTGGGGGTCGAGCAGTACTTC | CASSLGVEQYF
TRBJ2-6 | 16 | - | - | TRBV10-3 | TGTGCCATACCTCAGGGGCCGATATCTGGGGCCAACGTCCTGACTTTC | CAIPQGPISGANVLTF
TRBJ2-2 | 15 | - | - | TRBV5-1 | TGCGCCAGCAGCCACGGACAGATCAACACCGGGGAGCTGTTTTTT | CASSHGQINTGELFF
TRBJ2-5 | 13 | - | - | TRBV10-1 | TGCGCCAGCAGTAGGCGGCATAGGGAGACCCAGTACTTC | CASSRRHRETQYF
TRBJ1-1 | 14 | - | - | TRBV5-6 | TGTGCCAGCAGCTCACCCGGGGGTCTCACTGAAGCTTTCTTT | CASSSPGGLTEAFF
TRBJ2-5 | 15 | - | - | TRBV5-1 | TGCGCCAGCAGATTCGCAGGGATTGTAGGAGAGACCCAGTACTTC | CASRFAGIVGETQYF
TRBJ1-6 | 17 | few | TRBD1 | TRBV7-9 | TGTGCCAGCAGCCTGGGGACAGGGGGAGCTGATAGGAAACCCCTCCACTTT | CASSLGTGGADRKPLHF
TRBJ1-4 | 16 | - | TRBD1 | TRBV15 | TGTGCCACCAGCAGAGGGCAGGGGGCAACTAATGAAAAACTGTTTTTT | CATSRGQGATNEKLFF
TRBJ1-1 | 17 | - | - | TRBV11-1 | TGTGCCAGCAGCTTTAGTAACGATGAGGAGTATATTCCTGAAGCTTTCTTT | CASSFSNDEEYIPEAFF
TRBJ1-2 | 15 | - | - | TRBV5-8 | TGTGCCAGCAGCCCGGAGGTCGGGGGACCCAATGGCTACACCTTC | CASSPEVGGPNGYTF
TRBJ1-6 | 14 | - | TRBD1 | TRBV10-2 | TGCGCCAGCACTCCGACAGGGCGAAATTCACCCCTCCACTTT | CASTPTGRNSPLHF
TRBJ1-1 | 18 | - | - | TRBV28 | TGTGCCAGCAGTTCTGAAAGCCCAGGACTACCGATGAACACTGAAGCTTTCTTT | CASSSESPGLPMNTEAFF
TRBJ2-7 | 17 | - | TRBD2 | TRBV14 | TGTGCCAGCAGCCAAGAGGGACTAGCGGGTTACACCTACGAGCAGTACTTC | CASSQEGLAGYTYEQYF
TRBJ2-2 | 15 | - | - | TRBV2 | TGTGCCAGCAGCCCCGGCGCGGCGAACACCGGGGAGCTGTTTTTT | CASSPGAANTGELFF
TRBJ1-5 | 14 | once | - | TRBV9 | TGTGCCAGCAGCGTAACGGATAGCAATCAGCCCCAGCATTTT | CASSVTDSNQPQHF
TRBJ2-2 | 15 | - | - | TRBV15 | TGTGCCACCAGCAGAGGTCAGCAGGTCACCGGGGAGCTGTTTTTT | CATSRGQQVTGELFF
TRBJ2-1 | 13 | - | - | TRBV7-6 | TGTGCCAGCAGCTCAGTAGGAGACTATGAGCAGTTCTTC | CASSSVGDYEQFF
TRBJ1-5 | 15 | - | - | TRBV19 | TGTGCCAGTAGTATCCCGCAATCTAGCAATCAGCCCCAGCATTTT | CASSIPQSSNQPQHF
TRBJ2-4 | 11 | - | - | TRBV10-2 | TGCGCCAGCAGTGAGGGAGACATTCAGTACTTC | CASSEGDIQYF
TRBJ2-7 | 13 | - | - | TRBV2 | TGTGCCAGCAGGAGGGGGGCGCCCTACGAGCAGTACTTC | CASRRGAPYEQYF
TRBJ2-7 | 12 | - | - | TRBV29-1 | TGCAGCTACAAAGCCCCGTCCTACGAGCAGTACTTC | CSYKAPSYEQYF
TRBJ1-2 | 15 | - | TRBD1 | TRBV19 | TGTGCCAGTAGTATCCGGACAGGGATCGGCTATGGCTACACCTTC | CASSIRTGIGYGYTF
TRBJ2-4 | 15 | - | TRBD1 | TRBV7-9 | TGTGCCAGCAGCTCCACGGACAGGGAAGGAAACATTCAGTACTTC | CASSSTDREGNIQYF
TRBJ2-5 | 11 | - | - | TRBV7-9 | TGTGCCAGCAGCTCCGGAGAGACCCAGTACTTC | CASSSGETQYF
TRBJ2-3 | 16 | - | - | TRBV5-6 | TGTGCCAGCAGCTTGGCCGAGGGGGTATACACAGATACGCAGTATTTT | CASSLAEGVYTDTQYF
TRBJ1-3 | 17 | - | - | TRBV4-1 | TGCGCCAGCAGCCGTGGAGGGTTGACAAGTTTGGGAAACACCATATATTTT | CASSRGGLTSLGNTIYF
TRBJ1-2 | 16 | once | TRBD1 | TRBV19 | TGTGCCAGTAGGATCACAGGGGGACAGGGTAACTATGGCTACACCTTC | CASRITGGQGNYGYTF
TRBJ1-4 | 13 | - | - | TRBV19 | TGTGCCAGTAGTCCTTCCGTTAATGAAAAACTGTTTTTT | CASSPSVNEKLFF
TRBJ1-1 | 15 | - | - | TRBV10-3 | TGTGCCATCAGTGAGTCGACAGAGATTAACACTGAAGCTTTCTTT | CAISESTEINTEAFF
TRBJ1-6 | 15 | - | TRBD1 | TRBV19 | TGTGCCAGTAGTTCCCGGACAGGTCTCGTTTCACCCCTCCACTTT | CASSSRTGLVSPLHF